This TCR beta chain was sequenced during a study of blood T cell repertoires in COVID-19. Study-wide background: Material from acute and convalescent COVID-19 was sourced from the United States, Italy and Spain.

Only in-frame clones appear in the TCRdb table, and some are missing; sequencing was by immunoSEQ multiplex PCR. The sample has approximately 100,000 clones; less than 85% are singletons. V dropped 10 bases and J dropped 6; count of bases not matched to a gene: 17. Germline lookup yields CDR1 LNHDA and CDR2 SQIVND (reference sequence). The CDR3 sequence is 17 residues long. V and J are TRBV19 and TRBJ1-5; 11 bases line up with TRBD1. The origin of this receptor is a man at least 80 years old with acute or convalescent COVID-19. Specimen: peripheral blood. CDR3 amino acids: CATSPGGGTGGFQPQHF. The CDR3 DNA reads TGTGCCACCTCTCCCGGGGGTGGGACAGGGGGTTTTCAGCCCCAGCATTTT.